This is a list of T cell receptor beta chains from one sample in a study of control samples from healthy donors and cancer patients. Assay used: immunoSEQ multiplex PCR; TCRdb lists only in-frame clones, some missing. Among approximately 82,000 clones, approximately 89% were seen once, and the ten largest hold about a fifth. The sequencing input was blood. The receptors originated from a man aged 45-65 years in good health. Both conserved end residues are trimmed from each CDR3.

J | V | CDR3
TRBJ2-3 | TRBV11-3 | ASSFLGEGRGTDTQY
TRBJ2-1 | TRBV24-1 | ATSADGGPEQF
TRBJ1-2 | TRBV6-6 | ASSRDRGYYGYT
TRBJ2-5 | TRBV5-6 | ASSLVGSAETQY
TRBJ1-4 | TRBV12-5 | ASGLVNRGGVKLF
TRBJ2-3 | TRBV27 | ASSIRRGTDTQY
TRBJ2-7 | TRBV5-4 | ASSLGLAGGFGAYEQY
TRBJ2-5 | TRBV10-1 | ASSENSGGLSQETQY
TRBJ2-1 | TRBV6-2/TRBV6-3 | ASSYREWDRKAYNEQF
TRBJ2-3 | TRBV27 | ASSLVLAGGTDTQY
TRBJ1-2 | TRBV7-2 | ASSLDPGQGFLANYGYT
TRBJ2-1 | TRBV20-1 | SVEGYEQF
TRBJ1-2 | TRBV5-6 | ASSRDRGNYGYT
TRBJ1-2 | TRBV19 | ASRGTGLNYGYT
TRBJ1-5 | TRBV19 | ASSLQGVVNQPQH
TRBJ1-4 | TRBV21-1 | ASSPVTNEKLF
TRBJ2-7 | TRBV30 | AWSRLAGTSYEQY
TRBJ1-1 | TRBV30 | AWSVMENTEAF
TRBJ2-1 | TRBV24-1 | ATSFYNEQF
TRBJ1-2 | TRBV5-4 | ASSWGSGTDYGYT
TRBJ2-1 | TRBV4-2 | ASSQAVNSGGNNEQF
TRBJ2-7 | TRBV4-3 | ASSQDPTSYEQY
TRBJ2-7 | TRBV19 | ATAYAGLSYEQY
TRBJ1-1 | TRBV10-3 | AIRGTAEAF
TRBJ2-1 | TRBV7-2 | ASSLQGLLYNEQF
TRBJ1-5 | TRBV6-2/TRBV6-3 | ASSYSQLNQPQH
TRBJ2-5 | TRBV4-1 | ASSPSHGRGSGETQY
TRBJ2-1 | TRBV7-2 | ASSLVAGPYNEQF
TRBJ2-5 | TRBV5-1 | ASSSWLGGETQY
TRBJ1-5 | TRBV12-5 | ASGFAGTGAVALNQPQH
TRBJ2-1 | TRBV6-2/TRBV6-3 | ASSYPTSGRSGRGEQF
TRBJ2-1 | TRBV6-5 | ASSYGLAGDNEQF
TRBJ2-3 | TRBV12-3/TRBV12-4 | ASSLAANTQY
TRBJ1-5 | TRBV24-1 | ATSTGQGVGQPQH
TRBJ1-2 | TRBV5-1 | ASSTQGPNYGYT
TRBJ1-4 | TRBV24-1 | ATSDLEEEKLF
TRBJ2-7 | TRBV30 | AWSVGVSSYEQY
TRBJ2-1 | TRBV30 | AWSVRVSGEQF